These T cell receptor beta chains were read from a single sample in a study of cytomegalovirus exposure and HLA in healthy donors. Data came from immunoSEQ multiplex PCR; TCRdb stores just in-frame clones and leaves some out. The sample shows around 120,000 clones, 80% to 90% of them seen only once. The sequencing sample was made of PBMCs. These receptors were collected from a man younger than 35 in good health and CMV-seropositive. Each CDR3 is given with its conserved first and last residue. A D gene is named only where the DNA matches it firmly. Clone size is shown for a subset of rows, as once, few, many or a class of expanded clone.

D gene	V gene	CDR3 length	clone size	J gene	CDR3 DNA	CDR3 protein
NA	TRBV11-3	18	NA	TRBJ1-3	TGTGCCAGCAACATATTGAGGCACGATTATACTTCTGGAAACACCATATATTTT	CASNILRHDYTSGNTIYF
NA	TRBV18	12	NA	TRBJ2-1	TGTGCCAGCTCACCAGAGTACAATGAGCAGTTCTTC	CASSPEYNEQFF
NA	TRBV11-2	15	NA	TRBJ2-7	TGTGCCAGCAGCCCCCGTGGACACCTCTCCTACGAGCAGTACTTC	CASSPRGHLSYEQYF
NA	TRBV6-6	15	NA	TRBJ1-5	TGTGCCAGCACGCCCCTCCGGGGTAACAATCAGCCCCAGCATTTT	CASTPLRGNNQPQHF
TRBD1	TRBV29-1	13	NA	TRBJ1-1	TGCAGCGCCCCGGACAGGATGAACACTGAAGCTTTCTTT	CSAPDRMNTEAFF
NA	TRBV6-1	15	NA	TRBJ2-3	TGTGCCAGCAAAAGAGGAGCAGGGGACACAGATACGCAGTATTTT	CASKRGAGDTDTQYF
NA	TRBV10-3	13	once	TRBJ1-2	TGTGCCATCAGTGGCGGAGCTAACTATGGCTACACCTTC	CAISGGANYGYTF
NA	TRBV19	14	NA	TRBJ1-2	TGTGCCAGTAGGGGTGGCAGGGCGAACTATGGCTACACCTTC	CASRGGRANYGYTF
TRBD2	TRBV5-6	14	NA	TRBJ2-3	TGTGCCAGCGTTTTAAGCGGGGTAACAGATACGCAGTATTTT	CASVLSGVTDTQYF
NA	TRBV19	14	few	TRBJ1-2	TGTGCCAGTAGTATAGGGGGGCCCTTTTATGGCTACACCTTC	CASSIGGPFYGYTF
NA	TRBV7-2	12	NA	TRBJ1-1	TGTGCCAGCGTATGGGCCAGGACTGAAGCTTTCTTT	CASVWARTEAFF
NA	TRBV6-1	14	NA	TRBJ2-7	TGTGCCAGCAGTGAAAGTGTCAGAACCTACGAGCAGTACTTC	CASSESVRTYEQYF
NA	TRBV6-1	16	NA	TRBJ1-2	TGTGCCAGCAGTGATCCGTTCGGGGGGGGAACCTATGGCTACACCTTC	CASSDPFGGGTYGYTF
TRBD1	TRBV6-5	13	NA	TRBJ1-2	TGTGCCAGCAGCCCCGGGACAGGGGCCGGCTACACCTTC	CASSPGTGAGYTF
NA	TRBV18	16	once	TRBJ2-7	TGTGCCAGCTCACCACCTCTGCGGGGAGCCCTCGGAGAGCAGTACTTC	CASSPPLRGALGEQYF
TRBD1	TRBV7-9	15	NA	TRBJ2-3	TGTGCCAGCAGCTTACCCCGACAGGGGGCAGATACGCAGTATTTT	CASSLPRQGADTQYF
NA	TRBV11-2	16	NA	TRBJ1-2	TGTGCCAGCAGCTTAGTCGACAGGCATCTTAACTATGGCTACACCTTC	CASSLVDRHLNYGYTF
TRBD1	TRBV6-1	14	NA	TRBJ1-5	TGTGCCAGCAGGGGAACAGGGGAGGTGCAGCCCCAGCATTTT	CASRGTGEVQPQHF
NA	TRBV6-5	13	NA	TRBJ1-1	TGTGCCAGCAGACGACAGGAGAACACTGAAGCTTTCTTT	CASRRQENTEAFF
TRBD2	TRBV7-9	17	once	TRBJ2-5	TGTGCCAGCAGCTCAACCCGGGGGGATGGCTTAGAAGAGACCCAGTACTTC	CASSSTRGDGLEETQYF
NA	TRBV30	15	NA	TRBJ2-7	TGTGCCTGGAGTGTTGGTAGGGGGTTCACCTACGAGCAGTACTTC	CAWSVGRGFTYEQYF
NA	TRBV7-9	15	NA	TRBJ2-7	TGTGCCAGCAGCTTGCTGCCTGAGCCCACCTACGAGCAGTACTTC	CASSLLPEPTYEQYF
NA	TRBV10-3	13	NA	TRBJ2-3	TGTGCCATCGGCGAACAGGGCACAGATACGCAGTATTTT	CAIGEQGTDTQYF
TRBD2	TRBV5-1	17	NA	TRBJ2-3	TGCGCCAGCAGCTCCCTCCCGGGGGGGTCTAGCACAGATACGCAGTATTTT	CASSSLPGGSSTDTQYF
TRBD1	TRBV4-1	19	NA	TRBJ1-6	TGCGCCAGCAGCCAAGACTACAGGGGCGCTAGCTCCTATAATTCACCCCTCCACTTT	CASSQDYRGASSYNSPLHF
NA	TRBV5-1	14	NA	TRBJ2-1	TGCGCCAGCAGCTTGGATTGGGCAGGCAATGAGCAGTTCTTC	CASSLDWAGNEQFF
NA	TRBV11-2	15	NA	TRBJ2-1	TGTGCCAGCATCCCCCTCCCCACAGGGTGGAATGAGCAGTTCTTC	CASIPLPTGWNEQFF
TRBD1	TRBV7-2	15	NA	TRBJ1-1	TGTGCCAGCAGCTCTCAGGGGGCTGGGTACACTGAAGCTTTCTTT	CASSSQGAGYTEAFF
TRBD1	TRBV27	14	NA	TRBJ1-5	TGTGCCAGCAGTCAAGGGGGCGAGGCGACGCCCCAGCATTTT	CASSQGGEATPQHF
TRBD2	TRBV5-1	16	NA	TRBJ2-1	TGCGCCAGCAGCCGGACCCGTGGGACTAGCGTGAATGAGCAGTTCTTC	CASSRTRGTSVNEQFF
NA	TRBV7-2	14	NA	TRBJ1-2	TGTGCCAGCAGCCCGCCCAGGCAACGAGATGGCTACACCTTC	CASSPPRQRDGYTF
TRBD1	TRBV2	15	NA	TRBJ1-3	TGTGCCAGCAGGACCGACAGGGTACCTGGAAACACCATATATTTT	CASRTDRVPGNTIYF
TRBD2	TRBV4-1	14	NA	TRBJ2-2	TGCGCCAGCCATAGCGGGGGAAACACCGGGGAGCTGTTTTTT	CASHSGGNTGELFF
NA	TRBV7-2	13	NA	TRBJ1-1	TGTGCCAGCAGCTTAGCTGGGGCCACTGAAGCTTTCTTT	CASSLAGATEAFF
NA	TRBV10-3	14	NA	TRBJ2-3	TGTGCCACCTCCCCCCGGGGTAGCACAGATACGCAGTATTTT	CATSPRGSTDTQYF
NA	TRBV7-7	13	NA	TRBJ1-1	TGTGCTAGCAGCCGAGACAGAGGCACTGAAGCTTTCTTT	CASSRDRGTEAFF
NA	TRBV5-1	14	NA	TRBJ2-1	TGCGCCAGCAGCGAAGGGGATTTTTACAATGAGCAGTTCTTC	CASSEGDFYNEQFF
NA	TRBV5-4	14	few	TRBJ2-2	TGTGCCAGCAGCTTGAATACAGGCGGCGGGGAGCTGTTTTTT	CASSLNTGGGELFF
TRBD2	TRBV4-1	17	NA	TRBJ2-1	TGCGCCAGCAGCCAAGACCCAGCGGGGGGGCTAAACAATGAGCAGTTCTTC	CASSQDPAGGLNNEQFF
TRBD1	TRBV28	13	NA	TRBJ1-1	TGTGCCAGCGGACAGGGGATGAACACTGAAGCTTTCTTT	CASGQGMNTEAFF
TRBD1	TRBV7-2	17	NA	TRBJ2-2	TGTGCCAGCAGCACTAGCGGACAGGGGGCGATCACCGGGGAGCTGTTTTTT	CASSTSGQGAITGELFF
TRBD1	TRBV11-2	17	NA	TRBJ1-3	TGTGCCAGCAGCTTAGTAGGGGGCGCAGGGTCTGGAAACACCATATATTTT	CASSLVGGAGSGNTIYF
NA	TRBV5-1	14	NA	TRBJ2-7	TGCGCCAGCAGCCTGGGAACAGTAGACTACGAGCAGTACTTC	CASSLGTVDYEQYF
NA	TRBV7-9	14	NA	TRBJ2-1	TGTGCCAGCAGCTTAGCGCGGGGTATTGATGAGCAGTTCTTC	CASSLARGIDEQFF
TRBD1	TRBV5-8	13	NA	TRBJ1-4	TGTGCCAGCAGGGGGACAGGGGAGGAAAAACTGTTTTTT	CASRGTGEEKLFF
NA	TRBV28	12	NA	TRBJ2-2	TGTGCCAGCAGAATCAATGCCGGGGAGCTGTTTTTT	CASRINAGELFF
NA	TRBV11-2	14	NA	TRBJ1-1	TGTGCCAGCAGCCCTCCGTACATGAACACTGAAGCTTTCTTT	CASSPPYMNTEAFF
TRBD1	TRBV2	14	few	TRBJ2-7	TGTGCCAGCAGTGAACGGGACAGCTCCTACGAGCAGTACTTC	CASSERDSSYEQYF
TRBD1	TRBV6-4	14	many	TRBJ1-6	TGTGCCAGCAGTGACGGACAGGGGGCTTCACCCCTCCACTTT	CASSDGQGASPLHF
NA	TRBV7-6	15	NA	TRBJ2-7	TGTGCCAGCAGCCCCGAAGGGGTAGTGGGCTACGAGCAGTACTTC	CASSPEGVVGYEQYF
NA	TRBV27	14	NA	TRBJ1-1	TGTGCCAGCAGTCCCCCCTCTAACAGGGATGAAGCTTTCTTT	CASSPPSNRDEAFF
NA	TRBV6-6	12	NA	TRBJ1-2	TGTGCCAGCAGTCAACGGTTCTATGGCTACACCTTC	CASSQRFYGYTF
TRBD1	TRBV19	15	NA	TRBJ1-5	TGTGCCAGTAGTACCCGGGACAGAGTAAATCAGCCCCAGCATTTT	CASSTRDRVNQPQHF
NA	TRBV18	14	NA	TRBJ2-2	TGTGCCAGCTCACCGCAGGGAAACACCGGGGAGCTGTTTTTT	CASSPQGNTGELFF
TRBD1	TRBV6-4	21	NA	TRBJ2-6	TGTGCCAGCAGTGACCAACTAAACAGGGGTGGATCACTCTCTGGGGCCAACGTCCTGACTTTC	CASSDQLNRGGSLSGANVLTF